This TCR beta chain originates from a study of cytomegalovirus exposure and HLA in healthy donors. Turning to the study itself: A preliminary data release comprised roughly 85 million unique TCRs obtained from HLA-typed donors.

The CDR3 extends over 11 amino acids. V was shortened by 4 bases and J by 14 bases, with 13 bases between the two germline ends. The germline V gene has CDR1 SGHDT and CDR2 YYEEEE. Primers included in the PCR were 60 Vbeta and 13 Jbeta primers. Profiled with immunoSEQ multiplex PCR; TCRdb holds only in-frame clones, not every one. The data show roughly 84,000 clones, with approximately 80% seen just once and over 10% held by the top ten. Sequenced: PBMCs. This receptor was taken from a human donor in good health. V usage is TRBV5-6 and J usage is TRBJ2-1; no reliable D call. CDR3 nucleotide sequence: TGTGCCAGCAGCGCCGTAGGAGTTGAGTTCTTC. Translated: CASSAVGVEFF. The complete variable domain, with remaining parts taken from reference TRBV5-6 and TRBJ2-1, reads DAGVTQSPTHLIKTRGQQVTLRCSPKSGHDTVSWYQQALGQGPQFIFQYYEEEERQRGNFPDRFSGHQFPNYSSELNVNALLLGDSALYLCASSAVGVEFFGPGTRLTVL.